These 32 T cell receptor beta chains came from one sample sequenced in a study of blood T cell repertoires in COVID-19. Sequencing used immunoSEQ multiplex PCR; TCRdb keeps in-frame clones, though not all of them. Of 150,000 to 200,000 clones in the sample, 75% to 90% were seen once. The specimen sequenced was peripheral blood. Receptors originate from a human donor with acute or convalescent COVID-19. The donor label of this sample is uncertain.

DNA for the CDR3: TGTGCCAGTAGAGGGGCGGGGGATCAGCCCCAGCATTTT. Translating gives CASRGAGDQPQHF. The J gene is TRBJ1-5, the V gene TRBV19, with a tentative D call TRBD1 (5 bases). Looked up from germline, CDR1 is LNHDA and CDR2 is SQIVND (reference sequence). V gave up 6 bases and J gave up 5 bases, with 11 bases separating them. The CDR3 covers 13 residues.

The chain uses TRBV18 and TRBJ1-4; 7 nucleotides align to TRBD1. Germline CDR1 KGHSH, CDR2 LQKENI. The CDR3 sequence is 18 residues long. V lost 1 base and J lost 7; bases outside the gene matches: 15. Here the CDR3 DNA reads TGTGCCAGCTCACCACGATTGCCAGGGAAGGGGGCTAGTGAAAAACTGTTTTTT. Its translation: CASSPRLPGKGASEKLFF.

The gene calls are TRBV7-9 and TRBJ2-2; D may be TRBD2 (6 bases). V dropped 3 bases and J dropped 0 bases, with 17 bases sitting between them. Germline V gives CDR1 SEHNR, CDR2 FQNEAQ (reference sequence). This CDR3 spans 18 amino acids. This CDR3 is CASSFIRLGGTNTGELFF. The CDR3 DNA follows: TGTGCCAGCAGCTTTATCCGGTTGGGAGGCACGAACACCGGGGAGCTGTTTTTT.

The chain recombines TRBV28 with TRBJ2-2; 10 nucleotides agree with TRBD1. The V and J ends lost 7 bases and 6 bases, in that order; junction bases with no gene match: 8. The CDR3 is 15 amino acids. From germline, CDR1 is MDHEN and CDR2 SYDVKM. In nucleotides, the CDR3 is TGTGCCAGCATTACCGGGACAGGGGTATCCGGGGAGCTGTTTTTT. Amino acids: CASITGTGVSGELFF.

The sample holds a few counts of this clone. The gene calls are TRBV11-2 and TRBJ2-7, with TRBD1 matching over 10 bases. The V gene's germline CDR1 is SGHAT and CDR2 FQNNGV. The trim removed 0 bases at V and 6 bases at J, leaving 2 bases unmatched. This CDR3 contains 14 residues. CDR3 sequence (DNA): TGTGCCAGCAGCTTAGAGGGGACAGGGGTCGAGCAGTACTTC. Encoded protein: CASSLEGTGVEQYF.

This rearrangement joins TRBV21-1 to TRBJ1-1; the table assigns TRBD1, which was not confirmed against the DNA. TRBV21-1 represents a pseudogene. The CDR3 has 17 residues. DNA of the CDR3: TGTGCCAGCAGCAAAGGGGAAACAGGGGTCCGGTTCTCAGAAGCTTTCTTT. Its translation: CASSKGETGVRFSEAFF.

The chain is built from TRBV24-1 and TRBJ1-2; the D gene is possibly TRBD1 (5 bases). Germline V gene lookup returns CDR1 KGHDR and CDR2 SFDVKD. The CDR3 runs to 14 residues. V was trimmed by 4 bases and J by 4 bases, leaving 12 bases between them. CDR3 sequence (DNA): TGTGCCACCAGTGACCCGACAGCTCCCTATGGCTACACCTTC. Translated, it gives CATSDPTAPYGYTF.

CDR3 nucleotides: TGTGCCAGCAGTATTATCTCCTACAATGAGCAGTTCTTC. Translation gives CASSIISYNEQFF. V gene TRBV12-3 or TRBV12-4 combines with J gene TRBJ2-1; D is uncertain. V was shortened by 5 bases and J by 0 bases, with 5 bases between the two germline ends. The CDR3 totals 13 residues.

The rearrangement joins TRBV7-6 to TRBJ1-2; the D gene is possibly TRBD1 (5 bases). V was cut by 5 bases and J by 4 bases, with 17 bases left in between. CDR3 length: 15 amino acids. Germline CDR1 reads SGHVS; CDR2 reads FNYEAQ. The CDR3 coding sequence is TGTGCCAGCAGCCAAGAGCCAGGGCCCAGCTATGGCTACACCTTC. It is translated as CASSQEPGPSYGYTF.

The J gene is TRBJ1-1, the V gene TRBV5-1; 11 bases align to TRBD1. CDR1 and CDR2 (germline): SGHRS, YFSETQ. The V gene end was trimmed by 5 bases and the J gene end by 3 bases; junction bases not matched to a gene: 9. This CDR3 comprises 16 residues. The CDR3 DNA follows: TGCGCCAGCAGGCCTGGACAGGGGGCAATTTACACTGAAGCTTTCTTT. Amino acids: CASRPGQGAIYTEAFF.

V is TRBV5-1 and J is TRBJ1-6, with 9 bases that match TRBD1. V dropped 4 bases and J dropped 9; count of bases not matched to a gene: 11. The length of the CDR3 is 16 residues. Germline CDR1 is SGHRS and CDR2 is YFSETQ. The CDR3 DNA sequence: TGCGCCAGCAGCGGGCCGGGACAGGGAGTTGGTTCACCCCTCCACTTT. Residues: CASSGPGQGVGSPLHF. Looking up the rest from reference TRBV5-1 and TRBJ1-6 gives the full variable domain: KAGVTQTPRYLIKTRGQQVTLSCSPISGHRSVSWYQQTPGQGLQFLFEYFSETQRNKGNFPGRFSGRQFSNSRSEMNVSTLELGDSALYLCASSGPGQGVGSPLHFGNGTRLTVT.

The CDR3 DNA reads TGTGCCAGCAGCGTAGGGCAGGCCTCCACCGGGGAGCTGTTTTTT. Translated, it gives CASSVGQASTGELFF. The chain is built from TRBV9 and TRBJ2-2; D gene uncertain. Germline CDR1 is SGDLS and CDR2 is YYNGEE. Trimming left V 0 bases short and J 4 bases short, with 10 bases between. The CDR3 length is 15 residues.

The rearrangement joins TRBV3-1 (or the pseudogene TRBV3-2) to TRBJ1-1; D is possibly TRBD1 (5 bases). CDR3 size: 11 residues. Trimming took 4 bases from V and 10 from J, leaving 10 bases between them. Germline CDR1 is LGHDT and CDR2 is YNNKEL (reference sequence). CDR3 DNA: TGTGCCAGCAGCCGAGAGGGGAGAGCTTTCTTT. The encoded protein is CASSREGRAFF.

The chain recombines TRBV5-4 with TRBJ1-2; no reliable D call. V was cut by 10 bases and J by 8 bases, with 6 bases left in between. This CDR3 is 8 amino acids long. From germline, CDR1 is SGHNT and CDR2 YYREEE (reference sequence). DNA of the CDR3: TGTGCCGGAGGGGGCTACACCTTC. It is translated as CAGGGYTF.

This chain links TRBV6-5 with TRBJ1-2, with a possible D match to TRBD1 (6 bases). This CDR3 is 15 amino acids long. Germline V gene sequence: CDR1 MNHEY, CDR2 SVGAGI. The ends were cut back, 0 bases at V and 1 base at J, with 9 bases in the middle. The CDR3 DNA follows: TGTGCCAGCAGTTACTCCGGGACACTTAACTATGGCTACACCTTC. Its protein is CASSYSGTLNYGYTF.

This clone was seen only a few times. The J gene is TRBJ2-3, the V gene TRBV3-1 (or the pseudogene TRBV3-2); the D gene is possibly TRBD1 (5 bases). The V and J ends lost 6 bases and 8 bases respectively, with 12 bases between them. This CDR3 region has 12 residues. The germline V gene encodes CDR1 LGHDT and CDR2 YNNKEL (reference sequence). The CDR3 loop reads CASRQVPGTQYF. CDR3 DNA sequence: TGTGCCAGCAGACAGGTCCCTGGTACGCAGTATTTT.

The V call is TRBV28, the J call TRBJ1-5, with D possibly TRBD1 on 5 matching bases. The CDR3 length is 17 residues. The V gene's germline CDR1 is MDHEN and CDR2 SYDVKM. Trimming left V 6 bases short and J 3 bases short, with 21 bases between. CDR3 in DNA: TGTGCCAGCAGCTACGTCGTATTTTCGGGGGACAATCAGCCCCAGCATTTT. It codes for CASSYVVFSGDNQPQHF. The full variable domain, with the rest looked up from reference TRBV28 and TRBJ1-5, is DVKVTQSSRYLVKRTGEKVFLECVQDMDHENMFWYRQDPGLGLRLIYFSYDVKMKEKGDIPEGYSVSREKKERFSLILESASTNQTSMYLCASSYVVFSGDNQPQHFGDGTRLSIL.

The gene calls are TRBV7-2 and TRBJ1-1; TRBD1 agrees at 10 bases. The CDR3 contains 16 residues. The germline V gene has CDR1 SGHTA and CDR2 FQGNSA. The J segment lost 1 base and the V segment lost 5 bases, leaving 7 bases of the junction unmatched. In nucleotides, the CDR3 is TGTGCCAGCAGCCCCCCGGGACAGGGGTGGAACACTGAAGCTTTCTTT. It translates to CASSPPGQGWNTEAFF.

The J gene is TRBJ1-6, the V gene TRBV5-1, with 7 bases fitting TRBD1. Per the germline V gene, CDR1 is SGHRS and CDR2 is YFSETQ. J lost 7 bases, V lost 0 bases, and 1 base had no gene match. This CDR3 is 14 amino acids long. The CDR3 DNA follows: TGCGCCAGCAGCTTGGGACAGGGCAATTCACCCCTCCACTTT. This translates into CASSLGQGNSPLHF.

V usage is TRBV12-3 or TRBV12-4 and J usage is TRBJ2-5; D remains unclear. V shed 3 bases and J shed 1 base, with 6 bases lying between them. The CDR3 has 13 amino acids. This CDR3 is CASSFGVQETQYF. Written as DNA, the CDR3 is TGTGCCAGCAGTTTTGGAGTCCAAGAGACCCAGTACTTC.

The chain recombines TRBV4-2 with TRBJ1-5; D remains unclear. Trimming removed 0 bases at V and 8 bases at J, with 5 bases between. The germline gives CDR1 LGHNA, CDR2 YNFKEQ. The CDR3 spans 12 residues. The DNA of the CDR3 is TGTGCCAGCAGCCAAGATCGAGAGCCCCAGCATTTT. Translation: CASSQDREPQHF.

The chain has TRBV5-1 and TRBJ2-1, with 10 bases aligning to TRBD2. CDR3 length: 15 amino acids. Germline-derived CDR1 and CDR2 are SGHRS and YFSETQ. V lost 5 bases and J lost 6; bases outside the gene matches: 8. The CDR3 sequence is CASSMASGGLNEQFF. The CDR3 DNA reads TGCGCCAGCAGTATGGCTAGCGGGGGCCTCAATGAGCAGTTCTTC.

The chain recombines TRBV27 with TRBJ1-5; the D is unclear. V lost 6 bases and J 6 bases, leaving 12 bases between the germline ends. The CDR3 extends over 13 amino acids. CDR1 and CDR2 from the germline V gene are MNHEY and SMNVEV (reference sequence). The CDR3 nucleotides are TGTGCCAGCAGGCCGACATACGGTCAGCCCCAGCATTTT. As protein: CASRPTYGQPQHF.

The chain joins TRBV19 to TRBJ2-7; no reliable D call. This CDR3 has 14 amino acids. The germline CDR1 and CDR2 sequences are LNHDA and SQIVND (reference sequence). V gave up 1 base and J gave up 0 bases, with 7 bases separating them. This CDR3 is CASSIGGNSYEQYF. DNA for the CDR3: TGTGCCAGTAGTATAGGCGGCAACTCCTACGAGCAGTACTTC. Together with reference TRBV19 and TRBJ2-7, the CDR3 gives the full variable domain: DGGITQSPKYLFRKEGQNVTLSCEQNLNHDAMYWYRQDPGQGLRLIYYSQIVNDFQKGDIAEGYSVSREKKESFPLTVTSAQKNPTAFYLCASSIGGNSYEQYFGPGTRLTVT.

The chain has TRBV28 and TRBJ2-7; 11 bases fit TRBD1. V was clipped by 5 bases and J by 5 bases; unmatched bases: 17. This CDR3 is built from 18 residues. Germline lookup yields CDR1 MDHEN and CDR2 SYDVKM. CDR3 nucleotides: TGTGCCAGCAGTCCCCCACCCGGAGGACAGGGGGCGATCGACGAGCAGTACTTC. Protein product: CASSPPPGGQGAIDEQYF.

Details on this clone: Distinct nucleotide sequences in the sample also encode this CDR3. The V gene is TRBV6-5, the J gene TRBJ1-5; TRBD1 agrees at 10 bases. This CDR3 is built from 15 residues. Germline CDR1 MNHEY, CDR2 SVGAGI. Germline trimming cut 5 bases from V and 1 base from J; bases unmatched to any gene: 2. The DNA of the CDR3 is TGTGCCAGCAGTCCGGACAGGGGGAGCAATCAGCCCCAGCATTTT. Protein product: CASSPDRGSNQPQHF.

This sequence joins TRBV9 and TRBJ2-6; tentatively, D is TRBD1 (6 bases). The V end lost 4 bases, the J end lost 12 bases, and 20 bases lay between the germline ends. Per the germline V gene, CDR1 is SGDLS and CDR2 is YYNGEE. The CDR3 is 15 residues long. The CDR3 reads CASSSRLQGPLVLTF. The DNA for the CDR3 is TGTGCCAGCAGCTCCCGTTTACAGGGTCCGCTCGTCCTGACTTTC.

V is TRBV3-1 (or the pseudogene TRBV3-2) and J is TRBJ2-1; the match to TRBD2 covers 10 bases. CDR1 and CDR2 (germline): LGHDT, YNNKEL (reference sequence). The trim removed 1 base at V and 0 bases at J, leaving 9 bases unmatched. This CDR3 spans 19 amino acids. Written as DNA, the CDR3 is TGTGCCAGCAGCCAAGTGGCTAGCGGGGGCCTAAGCTCCTACAATGAGCAGTTCTTC. Protein: CASSQVASGGLSSYNEQFF.

This clone occurred once. The genes are TRBV19 and TRBJ1-6, with TRBD1 as a possible D gene (6 bases). The V and J ends lost 4 bases and 10 bases respectively, with 14 bases between them. The CDR3 sequence is 14 residues long. CDR1 and CDR2 (germline): LNHDA, SQIVND (reference sequence). This chain's CDR3 is CASSRNRARSPLHF. CDR3 nucleotide sequence: TGTGCCAGTAGTAGGAACAGGGCTCGCTCACCCCTCCACTTT.

The rearrangement joins TRBV28 to TRBJ1-5, with TRBD1 matching over 7 bases. Germline-derived CDR1 and CDR2 are MDHEN and SYDVKM. V lost 10 bases to trimming and J lost 10 bases; unmatched junction nucleotides: 16. The CDR3 length is 14 residues. The CDR3 protein is CATSLGTVVRPQHF. The CDR3, as DNA: TGTGCCACCTCCCTCGGGACAGTCGTTCGACCCCAGCATTTT.

This chain joins TRBV7-6 and TRBJ1-6; tentative D call: TRBD1 (6 bases). Trimming removed 1 base from V and 5 bases from J, with 9 bases in between. The germline V gene has CDR1 SGHVS and CDR2 FNYEAQ. This CDR3 has 15 amino acids. The CDR3 DNA reads TGTGCCAGCAGCTTAGGGCAGGGGAATAATTCACCCCTCCACTTT. Its translation: CASSLGQGNNSPLHF.

In nucleotides, the CDR3 is TGTGCCAGCAGCCCCCGACAGGGAGGTTCACCCCTCCACTTT. This sequence encodes CASSPRQGGSPLHF. The V call is TRBV7-9, the J call TRBJ1-6; 7 nucleotides align to TRBD1. CDR1 and CDR2 (germline): SEHNR, FQNEAQ (reference sequence). The CDR3 extends over 14 amino acids. The V gene end was trimmed by 5 bases and the J gene end by 9 bases; junction bases not matched to a gene: 7.